The rows below give T cell receptor beta chains drawn from one sample of a study of CD8 T cells in ankylosing spondylitis. TCRdb re-called the 5' RACE reads through MiXCR, storing one row per CDR3 protein. The sample yields about 400,000 distinct CDR3 sequences, approximately 20% seen once. The sequencing sample was made of blood, either unsorted or a sorted T cell fraction (not recorded which). These receptors came from a male donor with ankylosing spondylitis. The CDR3 runs from the conserved cysteine through the conserved F or W.

j_gene,len,v_gene,CDR3aa
TRBJ2-6,19,TRBV4-3,CASSQQDRLGFLGANVLTF
TRBJ2-7,14,TRBV5-5,CASSSAAYLVEQYF
TRBJ1-6,14,TRBV20-1,CSAVTGPSYWTLHF
TRBJ2-1,15,TRBV4-1,CASSPPLGTYNEQFF
TRBJ1-1,13,TRBV29-1,CSVDVRGGREAFF
TRBJ2-3,15,TRBV5-5,CASSFGGQGETTQYF
TRBJ2-1,13,TRBV3-1,CASSQGDRDEQFF
TRBJ2-7,14,TRBV12-3/TRBV12-4,CASSSQTGASEQYF
TRBJ2-7,14,TRBV18,CASSPDKNTYEQYF
TRBJ2-1,14,TRBV19,CASSIRLDYNEQFF
TRBJ2-7,11,TRBV6-1,CASMSTYEQYF
TRBJ2-3,14,TRBV7-4,CASSLRPATDTQYF
TRBJ1-1,13,TRBV5-1,CASSWERDTEAFF
TRBJ2-2,15,TRBV28,CASRGSGGRVGELFF
TRBJ2-7,18,TRBV5-1,CASSLYGTSGSSSYEQYF
TRBJ2-5,11,TRBV20-1,CSVRGHETQYF
TRBJ2-2,15,TRBV5-1,CASGLQGKNTGELFF
TRBJ2-2,15,TRBV20-1,CSAETSGSGTGELFF
TRBJ1-2,16,TRBV14,CASSQHSGTANYGYTF
TRBJ2-1,18,TRBV5-1,CASSFRTGAPSSYNEQFF
TRBJ2-1,14,TRBV28,CASSFPSGTDEQFF
TRBJ2-2,14,TRBV7-3,CASSLLRSTGELFF
TRBJ1-1,16,TRBV28,CASRPGGAQMNTEAFF
TRBJ2-2,15,TRBV7-3,CASQPGLTGTGELFF
TRBJ2-3,14,TRBV6-1,CASRAGASTDTQYF
TRBJ1-2,13,TRBV15,CATSSRYSGGYTF
TRBJ2-7,14,TRBV7-2,CASSLELGSYEQYF
TRBJ2-3,16,TRBV7-2,CASSLSSGGGTDTQYF
TRBJ2-3,13,TRBV2,CASSEGRTDTQYF
TRBJ2-4,14,TRBV6-1,CASSESGLGNIQYF